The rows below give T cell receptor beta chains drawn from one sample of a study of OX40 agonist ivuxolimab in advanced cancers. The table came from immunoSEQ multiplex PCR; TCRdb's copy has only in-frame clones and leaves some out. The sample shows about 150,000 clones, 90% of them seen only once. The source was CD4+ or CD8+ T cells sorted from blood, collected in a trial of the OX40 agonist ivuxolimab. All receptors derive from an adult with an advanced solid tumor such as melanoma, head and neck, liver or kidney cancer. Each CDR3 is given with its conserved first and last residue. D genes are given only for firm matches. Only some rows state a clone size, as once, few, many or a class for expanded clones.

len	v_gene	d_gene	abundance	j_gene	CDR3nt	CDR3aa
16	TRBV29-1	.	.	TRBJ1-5	TGCAGCGTTGAAAGGGTCGGGGGGGGCGTGAGGCAGCCCCAGCATTTT	CSVERVGGGVRQPQHF
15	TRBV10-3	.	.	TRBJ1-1	TGTGCCATCAGTGGATTCCAGGGGCTGAACACTGAAGCTTTCTTT	CAISGFQGLNTEAFF
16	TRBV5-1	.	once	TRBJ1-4	TGCGCCAGCAGCTTGGGGGGGAGCCTGGGAAATGAAAAACTGTTTTTT	CASSLGGSLGNEKLFF
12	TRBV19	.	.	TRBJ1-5	TGTGCCACCCAGTATGGGGCCAGCCCCCAGCATTTT	CATQYGASPQHF
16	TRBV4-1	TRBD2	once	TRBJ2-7	TGCGCCAGCAGCCAAACCTTGACTAGCGGACCGTTGGAGCAGTACTTC	CASSQTLTSGPLEQYF
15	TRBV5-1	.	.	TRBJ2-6	TGCGCCAGCAGCATCGGGGCTTCTGGGGCCAACGTCCTGACTTTC	CASSIGASGANVLTF
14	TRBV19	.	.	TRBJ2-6	TGTGCCAGTAGTGCAGGGACTGGGGCCAACGTCCTGACTTTC	CASSAGTGANVLTF
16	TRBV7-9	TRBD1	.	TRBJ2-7	TGTGCCAGCAGCCAAGTTTACCGGGACAGACGTTACGAGCAGTACTTC	CASSQVYRDRRYEQYF
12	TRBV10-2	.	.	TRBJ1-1	TGCGCCACCGGATCCGGGGGCCATGAAGCTTTCTTT	CATGSGGHEAFF
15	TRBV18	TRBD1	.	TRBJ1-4	TGTGCCAGCTCACCATTGGACAGGGGCTGGGAAAAACTGTTTTTT	CASSPLDRGWEKLFF
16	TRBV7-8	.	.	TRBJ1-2	TGTGCCAGCAGCTTAGCGGGGGGGGACCGGCCCTATGGCTACACCTTC	CASSLAGGDRPYGYTF
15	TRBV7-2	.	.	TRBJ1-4	TGTGCCAGCAGCTTCGGCTGGGCGCAAAATGAAAAACTGTTTTTT	CASSFGWAQNEKLFF
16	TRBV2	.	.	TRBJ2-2	TGTGCCAGCAAGAGGACCACAAGAGTCAACACCGGGGAGCTGTTTTTT	CASKRTTRVNTGELFF
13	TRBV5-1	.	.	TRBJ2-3	TGCGCCAGCAGCCGACCACCCACAGATACGCAGTATTTT	CASSRPPTDTQYF
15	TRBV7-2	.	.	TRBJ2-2	TGTGCCAGCAGCTCCATGGGACAGAACACCGGGGAGCTGTTTTTT	CASSSMGQNTGELFF
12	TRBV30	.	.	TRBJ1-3	TGTGCCTGGACCAGGGGTGGAAACACCATATATTTT	CAWTRGGNTIYF
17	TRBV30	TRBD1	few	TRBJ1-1	TGTGCCTGGAGTAGAGTCCGACAGGGAGGGAGAAACACTGAAGCTTTCTTT	CAWSRVRQGGRNTEAFF
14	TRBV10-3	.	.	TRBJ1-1	TGTGCCATCACCTCTCGAAGTGGGGTCACTGAAGCTTTCTTT	CAITSRSGVTEAFF
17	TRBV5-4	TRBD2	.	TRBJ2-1	TGTGCCAGCAGCTTGGAGGGCGGGAGTAGCATCTACAATGAGCAGTTCTTC	CASSLEGGSSIYNEQFF
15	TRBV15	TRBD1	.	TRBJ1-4	TGTGCCACCAGCAGAGGGGGACAGGGTAATGAAAAACTGTTTTTT	CATSRGGQGNEKLFF
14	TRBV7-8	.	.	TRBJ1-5	TGTGCCAGCAGCTTAAGCCGCTGGCAATCGCCCCAGCATTTT	CASSLSRWQSPQHF
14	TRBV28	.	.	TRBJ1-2	TGTGCCAGCAGTTTAGGGGGCCAGCCCTATGGCTACACCTTC	CASSLGGQPYGYTF
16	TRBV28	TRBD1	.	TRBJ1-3	TGTGCCAGCAGTGTGGGACAGGGGGTTGGTGGAAACACCATATATTTT	CASSVGQGVGGNTIYF
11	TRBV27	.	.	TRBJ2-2	TGTGCCAGCAGTTCTGCCGGGGAGCTGTTTTTT	CASSSAGELFF
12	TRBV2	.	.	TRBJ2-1	TGTGCCAGCAGTTTAGGGAATACTGAGCAGTTCTTC	CASSLGNTEQFF
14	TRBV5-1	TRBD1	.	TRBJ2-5	TGCGCCAGCAGCTTGGAAACAGGGGGCGAGACCCAGTACTTC	CASSLETGGETQYF
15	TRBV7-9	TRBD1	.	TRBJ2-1	TGTGCCAGCAGCTCGGGCGGGGGACCGGGACAGGGAGATTTCTTC	CASSSGGGPGQGDFF
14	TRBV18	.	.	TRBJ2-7	TGTGCCAGCTCACCGGGGCTAGCGCTCTACGAGCAGTACTTC	CASSPGLALYEQYF
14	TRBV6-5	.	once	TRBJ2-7	TGTGCCAGCAGTTACGGGGCCCCGGAATACGAGCAGTACTTC	CASSYGAPEYEQYF
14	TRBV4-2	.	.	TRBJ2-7	TGTGCCAGCAGCCAAGAGGACAGTTCCAACGAGCAGTACTTC	CASSQEDSSNEQYF
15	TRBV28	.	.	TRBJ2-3	TGTGCCAGCAGTTTTCGGGTCGGACAGTCGGATACGCAGTATTTT	CASSFRVGQSDTQYF
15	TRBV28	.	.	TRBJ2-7	TGTGCCAGCAGCCTGACCGCGACATTAACCTACGAGCAGTACTTC	CASSLTATLTYEQYF
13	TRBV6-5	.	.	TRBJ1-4	TGTGCCAGCAGACCAGAATCTAATGAAAAACTGTTTTTT	CASRPESNEKLFF
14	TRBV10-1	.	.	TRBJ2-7	TGCGCCAGCAGTGACCCAGGGGCAAACTACGAGCAGTACTTC	CASSDPGANYEQYF
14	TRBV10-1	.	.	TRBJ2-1	TGCGCCAGCAGTGCGGGGGCCCTTTACAATGAGCAGTTCTTC	CASSAGALYNEQFF
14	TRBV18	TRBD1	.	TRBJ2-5	TGTGCCAGCTCAAAGGACAGGGTTTTGGAGACCCAGTACTTC	CASSKDRVLETQYF
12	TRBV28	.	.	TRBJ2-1	TGTGCCAGCAGTTTACTGTACAATGAGCAGTTCTTC	CASSLLYNEQFF
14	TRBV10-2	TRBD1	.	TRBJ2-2	TGCGCCACCTTGACAGGGACCTTCACCGGGGAGCTGTTTTTT	CATLTGTFTGELFF
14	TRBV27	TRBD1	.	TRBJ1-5	TGTGCCAGCAGTTATGGGACAGGCAATCAGCCCCAGCATTTT	CASSYGTGNQPQHF
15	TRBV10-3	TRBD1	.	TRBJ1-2	TGTGCCATCACCAGAAACACAGGGGAGACCTATGGCTACACCTTC	CAITRNTGETYGYTF
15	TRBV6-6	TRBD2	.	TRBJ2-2	TGTGCCAGCAGTTCAGCGGGGTTGGACACCGGGGAGCTGTTTTTT	CASSSAGLDTGELFF
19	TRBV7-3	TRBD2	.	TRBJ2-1	TGTGCCAGCAGCTTTTCGGCTAGCGGGAGCCCGAGCGGCTACAATGAGCAGTTCTTC	CASSFSASGSPSGYNEQFF